This TCR beta chain was recorded in a study of shared clonotypes between healthy human individuals (dated by TCRdb to 2020 to 2021). With regard to the full study: A few men and two women, aged 18 to 49 years, made up the cohort. Different laboratories and diverse techniques were used to prepare libraries and sequence TCR repertoires, to increase sequencing depth and limit assay-specific biases. The study deeply sequenced blood TCR repertoires of five healthy adults to estimate repertoire size and the extent of clonotype sharing between individuals. Between about 0.85 and 9.5 billion PBMCs per donor were obtained by leukapheresis. For each donor, three plates each were used for CD4 naive and CD4 memory, two plates were used for CD8 naive, and one plate was used for CD8 memory.

The donors were healthy, HIV-negative adults who had no recently reported acute infections or vaccinations. Only Caucasian adults living in Nashville, Tennessee, USA were represented among the donors. CD4+ T cells were enriched by magnetic negative selection, after which naive cells were positively selected on CD45RA and the negative fraction was taken as the memory subset. Blood was obtained by leukapheresis, after which PBMCs were separated by Ficoll-Histopaque density gradient centrifugation and cryopreserved in liquid nitrogen vapor phase. Purity and quantity of every magnetically sorted T cell population were checked by analytical flow cytometry. Genomic DNA was isolated from every sorted fraction and measured by UV absorbance on a Nanodrop 2000c. Overall study results and their limits: Compared with non-shared clonotypes, the clonotypes found in all four sorted-subset donors had higher generation probabilities. Naive subsets generally had larger estimated clonotype richness than memory subsets. Pairwise subsampling led to the expectation that sequencing depth would affect the degree of clonotype sharing among donors. About 4.5% of naive CD4, 3.5% of naive CD8, about 2.5% of memory CD4, and approximately 0.4% of memory CD8 clonotypes were shared across four donors. Even with the large sequencing depth, rarefaction of the sorted-subset datasets indicated that sequencing was incomplete. Because the study included only a small number of donors, the genetic and exposure-history diversity represented was limited. Sampling was limited to blood, and TCR repertoires in tissue likely differ from TCR repertoires in blood.

About this clone itself: It lacks a known antigen. Per-base qualities were not stored, and no clone one base away is much larger.

The CDR3 starts with the cysteine, ends with the phenylalanine, and has 16 residues. Of all the DNA, just the CDR3 is kept, 48 bases in frame from base 1. Via the germline V gene, CDR1 is SGDLS and CDR2 YYNGEE. Trimming removed 0 bases from V and 4 bases from J, leaving 16 bases between the germline ends. Using the deep immunoSEQ assay, multiplex PCR amplified TCR CDR3 regions from genomic DNA. Genomic DNA extracted from each cell subset was distributed evenly over all wells of several immunoSEQ 96-well plates, and each plate served as one replicate. Each replicate PCR for sorted subsets received roughly 0.2 ug genomic DNA, equal to tens of thousands of T cell genomes. Purified libraries were quantified with a Qubit 3.0 fluorometer, sized on a Bioanalyzer 2100, and re-quantified with the KAPA Library Quantification kit. Each immunoSEQ 96-well plate was sequenced on its own single-read 150-cycle Illumina NextSeq 550 flow cell. As for the original processing: Because the immunoSEQ output held only junctional sequences and lacked quality scores, the filtering could not match the filtering applied to full-length reads. To assign V/J genes and CDR3, sequences were annotated using PyIR, a Python wrapper for IgBLAST v1.9, with IMGT germline references. Any read was removed if the V/J assignment was weak (E-value above 1e-6), the CDR3 was missing, or the read contained stop codons, out-of-frame junctions, or ambiguous translated residues. V3J clonotypes were defined by identical inferred V gene, J gene, and CDR3 amino acid sequence. Percentage overlap between repertoires was computed as shared unique clonotypes divided by the size of the smaller repertoire. Three approaches were used to assess repertoire richness: RTK rarefaction, the Chao1 estimator, and Recon v2.1 estimates of unobserved clonotypes. OLGA was used to compute generation probabilities for all TCRbeta clonotypes that the gDNA method yielded from a handful of donors. TCRdb retrieved this table from immuneACCESS and kept in-frame rearrangements only. Not all clones are present; in checked studies, unresolved V genes account for under half, and no reason is known for the remainder. V and J calls and clone size are as listed in that table; D and trimming were resolved from the DNA. The sample table contains approximately 2,300,000 clones; only one count was recorded for 92% of them. The ten largest clones capture 0.3% to 0.4% of the sample.

The source of this sequence is a man between 18 and 35 years old in good health. Some clones in this sample may be carry-over from other donors' samples. The V and J segments used are TRBV9 and TRBJ1-2; TRBD1 could be the D gene, as 5 bases match. Material: naive CD4+ T cells from PBMCs. The cell subset or site label, read with the paper, signifies: CD45RA+ positively selected. CDR3 sequence: CASSVEPAGSGYGYTF. The DNA sequence follows: TGTGCCAGCAGCGTAGAGCCCGCAGGGTCGGGCTATGGCTACACCTTC.